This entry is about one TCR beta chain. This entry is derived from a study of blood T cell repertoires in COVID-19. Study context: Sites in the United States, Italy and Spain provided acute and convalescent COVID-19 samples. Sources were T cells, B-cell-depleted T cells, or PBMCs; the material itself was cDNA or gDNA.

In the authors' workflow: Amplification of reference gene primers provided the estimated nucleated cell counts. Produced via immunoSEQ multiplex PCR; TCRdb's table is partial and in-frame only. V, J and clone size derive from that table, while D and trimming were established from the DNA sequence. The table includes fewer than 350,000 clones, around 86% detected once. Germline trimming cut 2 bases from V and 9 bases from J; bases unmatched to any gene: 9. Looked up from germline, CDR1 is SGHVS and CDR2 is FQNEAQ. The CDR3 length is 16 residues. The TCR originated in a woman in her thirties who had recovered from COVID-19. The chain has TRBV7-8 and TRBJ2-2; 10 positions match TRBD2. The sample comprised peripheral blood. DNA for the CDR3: TGTGCCAGCAGCTTACCGGGACTAGCGAATTTCTGGGAGCTGTTTTTT. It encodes CASSLPGLANFWELFF.